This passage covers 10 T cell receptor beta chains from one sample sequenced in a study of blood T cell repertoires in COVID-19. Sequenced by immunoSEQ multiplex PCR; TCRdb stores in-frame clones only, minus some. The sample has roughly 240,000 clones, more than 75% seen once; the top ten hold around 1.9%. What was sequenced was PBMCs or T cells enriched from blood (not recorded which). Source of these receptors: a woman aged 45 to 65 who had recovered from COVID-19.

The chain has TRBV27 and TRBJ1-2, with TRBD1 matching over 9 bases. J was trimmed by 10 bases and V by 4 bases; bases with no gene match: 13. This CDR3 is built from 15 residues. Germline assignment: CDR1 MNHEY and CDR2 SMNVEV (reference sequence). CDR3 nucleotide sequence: TGTGCCAGCAGTTCAGCCGGGACAGGGCGCAGGGCCTACACCTTC. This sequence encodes CASSSAGTGRRAYTF.

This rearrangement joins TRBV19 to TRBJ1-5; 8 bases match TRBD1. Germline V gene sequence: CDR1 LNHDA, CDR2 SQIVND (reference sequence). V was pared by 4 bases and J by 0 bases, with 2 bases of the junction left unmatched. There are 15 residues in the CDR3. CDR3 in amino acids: CASSTTGVSNQPQHF. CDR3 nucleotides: TGTGCCAGTAGTACGACAGGGGTTAGCAATCAGCCCCAGCATTTT.

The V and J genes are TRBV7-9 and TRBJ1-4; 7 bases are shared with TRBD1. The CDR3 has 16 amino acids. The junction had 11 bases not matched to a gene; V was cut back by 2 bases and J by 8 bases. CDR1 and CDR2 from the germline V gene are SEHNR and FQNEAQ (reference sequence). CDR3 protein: CASSLLGEGAGEKLFF. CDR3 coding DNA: TGTGCCAGCAGCTTACTTGGAGAGGGGGCTGGGGAAAAACTGTTTTTT.

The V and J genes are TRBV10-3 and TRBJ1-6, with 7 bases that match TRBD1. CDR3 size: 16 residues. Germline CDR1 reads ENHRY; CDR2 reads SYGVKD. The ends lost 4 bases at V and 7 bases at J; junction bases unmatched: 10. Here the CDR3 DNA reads TGTGCCATCAGTGCGGCCGCAACAGGGGAAAATTCACCCCTCCACTTT. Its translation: CAISAAATGENSPLHF.

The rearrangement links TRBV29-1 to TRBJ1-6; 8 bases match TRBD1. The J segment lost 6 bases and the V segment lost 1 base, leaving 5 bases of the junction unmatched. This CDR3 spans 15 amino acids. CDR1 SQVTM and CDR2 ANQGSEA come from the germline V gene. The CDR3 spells CSVEGTGNRNSPLHF. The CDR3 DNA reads TGCAGCGTTGAAGGGACAGGGAACCGTAATTCACCCCTCCACTTT.

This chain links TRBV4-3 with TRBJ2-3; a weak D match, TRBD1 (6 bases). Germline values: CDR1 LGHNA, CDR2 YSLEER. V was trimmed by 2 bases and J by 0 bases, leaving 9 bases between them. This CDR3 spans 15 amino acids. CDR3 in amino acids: CASSQRDISTDTQYF. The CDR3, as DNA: TGCGCCAGCAGCCAACGGGACATCAGCACAGATACGCAGTATTTT.

This chain's CDR3 is CASSFLDETSGKSDTQYF. The CDR3 DNA reads as TGTGCCAGCAGCTTTCTAGATGAGACTAGCGGGAAATCAGATACGCAGTATTTT. J is TRBJ2-3 and V is TRBV5-6; 11 positions agree with TRBD2. J lost 4 bases, V lost 2 bases, and 12 bases had no gene match. Germline CDR1 and CDR2: SGHDT and YYEEEE. This CDR3 spans 18 amino acids. The full variable domain, its missing parts supplied by reference TRBV5-6 and TRBJ2-3, is DAGVTQSPTHLIKTRGQQVTLRCSPKSGHDTVSWYQQALGQGPQFIFQYYEEEERQRGNFPDRFSGHQFPNYSSELNVNALLLGDSALYLCASSFLDETSGKSDTQYFGPGTRLTVL.

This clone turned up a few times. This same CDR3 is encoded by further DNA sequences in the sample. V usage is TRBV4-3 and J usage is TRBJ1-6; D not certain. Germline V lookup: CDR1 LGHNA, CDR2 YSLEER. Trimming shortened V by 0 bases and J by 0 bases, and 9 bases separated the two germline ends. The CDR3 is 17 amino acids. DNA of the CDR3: TGCGCCAGCAGCCAAGATTTAGGGAGCTCCTATAATTCACCCCTCCACTTT. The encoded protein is CASSQDLGSSYNSPLHF.

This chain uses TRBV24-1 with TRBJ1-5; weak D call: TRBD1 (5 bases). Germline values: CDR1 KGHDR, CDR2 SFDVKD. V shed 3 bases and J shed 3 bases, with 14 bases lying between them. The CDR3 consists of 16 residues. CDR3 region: CATSDGLRGSNQPQHF. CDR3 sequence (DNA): TGTGCCACCAGTGATGGGCTACGGGGGTCCAATCAGCCCCAGCATTTT.

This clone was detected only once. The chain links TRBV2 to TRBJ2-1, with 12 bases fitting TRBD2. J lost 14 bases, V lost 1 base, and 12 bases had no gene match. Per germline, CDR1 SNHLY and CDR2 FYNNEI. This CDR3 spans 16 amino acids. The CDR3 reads CASSEETTSGGLEKFF. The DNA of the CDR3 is TGTGCCAGCAGTGAAGAGACGACTAGCGGGGGCCTGGAGAAGTTCTTC.